What follows describes a single T cell receptor beta chain. Its binding antigen is unknown. Per-nucleotide qualities are absent, and no much larger clonotype sits a single base away. These data come from a study of blood T cell repertoires in COVID-19 (dated by TCRdb to about 2020). Background on the whole study: Samples from collaborators originated in the United States, Italy and Spain and spanned both the acute and convalescent phases of COVID-19. HLA class I and class II types, where available, came from metadata supplied by the sample provider rather than from assay-based typing. The material from the prospective study consisted of cDNA or gDNA derived from T cells, B-cell-depleted T cells, or PBMCs. Subjects who had been exposed to COVID-19, were actively infected with it, or had recovered from it provided the deeply sampled blood TCRbeta repertoires that made up the dataset. Nearly every sample came with metadata listing a de-identified subject ID, COVID-19 status, age in years and sex. The samples were drawn from two sources: the first 160 participants of the ongoing ImmuneRACE study, and 950 to 1,500 subjects contributed by 6 global collaborators. The repertoires were made available in a free public database intended to serve as a resource for research on the immune response to SARS-CoV-2. Study-level results and caveats: The amount of clinical and demographic metadata varied by source and participant and was provided uncurated.

In the prospective study, participants were about 18 to 95 years old, resided in approximately 22 geographic areas of the United States, and were enrolled through a virtual design. To assign participants to cohorts, the prospective study relied on clinical history that participants themselves reported in a screening survey and a study questionnaire. Recovered participants in ImmuneRACE Cohort 3 were defined as having two consecutive negative NP/OP PCR tests, clearance from a healthcare professional, or resolution of symptoms. In the prospective study, whole blood, serum and a nasopharyngeal or oropharyngeal swab were collected from each participant by mobile phlebotomists. Participants in the prospective study had the option to provide additional blood draws and questionnaires over a roughly two-month period. Blood samples from the prospective study were shipped frozen or at room temperature prior to DNA extraction.

V ends up 8 bases short and J 7 bases short, with an unmatched junction base count of 3. CDR1 and CDR2 were assigned from the germline V gene as MNHEY and SVGAGI. The CDR3 has 12 amino acids, counting the end cysteine and phenylalanine. CDR3 DNA is the only sequence kept; it has 36 bases, read in frame from the first base. The immunoSEQ Assay, a bias-controlled multiplex PCR, was used to amplify TCRbeta CDR3 regions from genomic DNA. The study's own analysis went as follows. The number of nucleated cells in each sample was estimated from the amplification of reference gene primers within the assay. Sequence reads were collapsed and filtered to measure the absolute abundance of every unique TCRbeta CDR3 rearrangement. For each sample, productive Simpson clonality was calculated as the square root of Simpson's diversity index over productive rearrangements. The clones in this table, taken by TCRdb from immuneACCESS, are in-frame only. Not every clone is retained; where verified, under half of the shortfall comes from an unresolved V gene, and the cause of the rest is unknown. Clone size and V and J calls were adopted from that table, with D and trimming inferred from the DNA. The sample has 190,000 or so clones on record, around 90% of them singletons. The biggest ten clones account for 2% to 2.5% of the sample.

Sample: PBMCs or T cells enriched from blood (not recorded which). This TCR was sampled from a woman aged 25 to 39 who had recovered from COVID-19. The rearranged segments are TRBV6-5 and TRBJ2-1; 9 middle bases align to TRBD1. The nucleotide sequence reads as follows: TGTGCCAGCCGGACAGGGGAGAATGAGCAGTTCTTC. It translates to CASRTGENEQFF.